The clone carrying this TCR beta chain was picked up many times. What it recognizes is unknown. This sample is drawn from a study of CD8 T cells in ankylosing spondylitis. The authors made TCR beta libraries by quantitative 5'-RACE with molecular barcodes. One entry per CDR3 protein, called by TCRdb with MiXCR from the 5' RACE reads. The table lists about 160,000 distinct CDR3 sequences, approximately 9% of them singletons, with approximately 16% in the top ten. The CDR3 runs 14 residues. The germline V and J ends were trimmed by 7 bases and 0 bases, with 12 bases remaining between them. From germline, CDR1 is MNHEY and CDR2 SVGEGT. Study-level findings and limits: The clones that were linked to disease were reported to be significantly enriched in matched synovial fluid samples from ankylosing spondylitis patients. Reports of some motif variants in reactive arthritis synovial fluid and blood predate this one. Ankylosing spondylitis blood appeared to carry a characteristic TCR beta motif of several highly homologous variants.

This clonotype originated in a female donor with ankylosing spondylitis or in good health (not recorded which). Sample: blood, either unsorted or a sorted T cell fraction (not recorded which). The rearrangement links TRBV6-2 or TRBV6-3 to TRBJ1-1; unclear D gene. The CDR3: CASTRSELNTEAFF. CDR3 DNA: TGTGCCAGCACGAGGAGCGAGCTGAACACTGAAGCTTTCTTT.